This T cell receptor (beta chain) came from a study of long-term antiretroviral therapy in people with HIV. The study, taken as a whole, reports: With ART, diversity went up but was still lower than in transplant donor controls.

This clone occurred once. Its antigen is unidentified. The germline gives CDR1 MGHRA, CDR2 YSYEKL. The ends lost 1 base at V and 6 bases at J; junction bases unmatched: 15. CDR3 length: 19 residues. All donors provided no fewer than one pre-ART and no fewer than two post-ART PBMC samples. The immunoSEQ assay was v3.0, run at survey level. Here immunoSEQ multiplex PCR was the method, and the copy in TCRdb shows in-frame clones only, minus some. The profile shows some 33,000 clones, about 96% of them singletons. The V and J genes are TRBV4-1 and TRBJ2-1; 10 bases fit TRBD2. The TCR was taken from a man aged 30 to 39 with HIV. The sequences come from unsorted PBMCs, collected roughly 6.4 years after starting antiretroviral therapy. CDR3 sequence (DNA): TGCGCCAGCAGCCAAGTTCCTAGCGGGAGCGGATATAAGGGCAATGAGCAGTTCTTC. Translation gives CASSQVPSGSGYKGNEQFF.